Sequencing of this T cell receptor (beta chain) was carried out in a study of T cells after yellow fever vaccination. Whole-study context: Researchers used SMART-Seq v4 Ultra Low Input to prepare fractions that had low cell numbers. Whole-study results and caveats: The bulk population could contribute abundant contaminating clonotypes to FACS-sorted repertoires. Detected again after the booster were most primary-vaccination clones, at 95% to 97% CD4 and around 91% CD8.

V was trimmed by 3 bases and J by 0 bases, leaving 9 bases between them. This CDR3 is 14 amino acids long. TCR cDNA, made by 5'RACE template switching, carried an added universal primer site and UMIs. A single record per CDR3 protein comes from TCRdb applying MiXCR to the 5' RACE reads. The sample records under 400,000 distinct CDR3 sequences, around a tenth being singletons. This clonotype was seen at least ten times. Its target is unknown. The V and J genes are TRBV12-3 or TRBV12-4 and TRBJ2-7; D remains unclear. The TCR was taken from a man younger than 35 who received the YFV17D yellow fever vaccine. The specimen comprised PBMCs, sampled on the day of the first yellow fever vaccination. Here the CDR3 reads CASSFTESSYEQYF. As DNA, the CDR3 is TGTGCCAGCAGTTTTACGGAGAGCTCCTACGAGCAGTACTTC.